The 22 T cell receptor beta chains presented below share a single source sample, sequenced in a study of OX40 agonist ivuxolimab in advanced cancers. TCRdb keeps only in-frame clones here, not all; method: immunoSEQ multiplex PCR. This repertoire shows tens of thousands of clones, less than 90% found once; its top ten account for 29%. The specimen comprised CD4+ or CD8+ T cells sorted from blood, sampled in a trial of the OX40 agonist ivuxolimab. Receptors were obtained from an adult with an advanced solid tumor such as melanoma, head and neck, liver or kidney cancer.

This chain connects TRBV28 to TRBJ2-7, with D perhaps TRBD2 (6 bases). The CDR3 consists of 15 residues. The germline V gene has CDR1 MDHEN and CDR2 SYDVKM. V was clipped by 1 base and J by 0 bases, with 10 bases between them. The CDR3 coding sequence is TGTGCCAGCAGTTTATTGGCTAGCGTCTCCTACGAGCAGTACTTC. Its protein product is CASSLLASVSYEQYF.

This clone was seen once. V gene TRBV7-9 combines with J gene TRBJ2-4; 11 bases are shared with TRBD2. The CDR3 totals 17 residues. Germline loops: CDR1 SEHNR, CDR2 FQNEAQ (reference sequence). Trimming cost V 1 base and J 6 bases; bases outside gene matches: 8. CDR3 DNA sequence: TGTGCCAGCAGCTTAGGCTTACCGGGACTAGCGGCAAACATTCAGTACTTC. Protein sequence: CASSLGLPGLAANIQYF.

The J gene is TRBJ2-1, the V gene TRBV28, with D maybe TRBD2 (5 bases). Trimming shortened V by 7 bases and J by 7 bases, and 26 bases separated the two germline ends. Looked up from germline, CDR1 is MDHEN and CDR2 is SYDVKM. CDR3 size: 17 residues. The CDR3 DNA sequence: TGTGCCAGCAACCCCTTGCGCTTCCTAGCTCTGGGGAATGAGCAGTTCTTC. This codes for CASNPLRFLALGNEQFF.

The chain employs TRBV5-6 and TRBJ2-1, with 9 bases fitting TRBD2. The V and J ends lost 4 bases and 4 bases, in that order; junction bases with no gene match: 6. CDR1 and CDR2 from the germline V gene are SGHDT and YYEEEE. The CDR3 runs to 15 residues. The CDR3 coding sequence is TGTGCCAGCAGCCTAAGCGGGAGGTCTTACAATGAGCAGTTCTTC. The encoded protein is CASSLSGRSYNEQFF.

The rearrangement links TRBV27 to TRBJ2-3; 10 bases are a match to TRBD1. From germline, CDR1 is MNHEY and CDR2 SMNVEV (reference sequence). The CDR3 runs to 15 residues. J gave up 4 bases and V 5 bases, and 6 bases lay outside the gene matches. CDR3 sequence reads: CASSRDRGGADTQYF. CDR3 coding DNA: TGTGCCAGCAGTCGGGACAGGGGCGGGGCAGATACGCAGTATTTT.

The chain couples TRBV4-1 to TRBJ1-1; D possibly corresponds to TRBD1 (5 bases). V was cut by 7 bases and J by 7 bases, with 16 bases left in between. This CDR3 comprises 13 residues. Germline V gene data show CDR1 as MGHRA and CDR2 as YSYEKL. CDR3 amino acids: CASTPGLRNEAFF. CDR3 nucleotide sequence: TGCGCCAGCACTCCAGGGCTCCGGAATGAAGCTTTCTTT.

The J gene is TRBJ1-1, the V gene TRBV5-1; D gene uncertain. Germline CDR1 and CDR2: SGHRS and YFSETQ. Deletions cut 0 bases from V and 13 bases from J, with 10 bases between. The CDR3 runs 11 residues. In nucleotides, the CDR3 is TGCGCCAGCAGCTTGGAAGGGATTCATTTCTTT. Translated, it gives CASSLEGIHFF.

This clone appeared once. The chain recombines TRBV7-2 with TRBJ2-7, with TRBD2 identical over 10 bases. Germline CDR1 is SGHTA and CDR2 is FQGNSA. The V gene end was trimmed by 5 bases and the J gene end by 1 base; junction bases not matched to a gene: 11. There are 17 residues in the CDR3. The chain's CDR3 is CASSASSGSFPSYEQYF. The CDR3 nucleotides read TGTGCCAGCAGCGCGTCTAGCGGGAGCTTCCCATCCTACGAGCAGTACTTC.

This CDR3 is CASSSLESSYNEQFF. The CDR3 coding sequence is TGTGCCAGCAGTTCTCTAGAGAGCTCCTACAATGAGCAGTTCTTC. The V call is TRBV27, the J call TRBJ2-1, with D hard to call. With 4 bases removed from V and 0 bases from J, the gap between germline ends came to 10 bases. The CDR3 totals 15 residues. CDR1 MNHEY and CDR2 SMNVEV come from the germline V gene (reference sequence).

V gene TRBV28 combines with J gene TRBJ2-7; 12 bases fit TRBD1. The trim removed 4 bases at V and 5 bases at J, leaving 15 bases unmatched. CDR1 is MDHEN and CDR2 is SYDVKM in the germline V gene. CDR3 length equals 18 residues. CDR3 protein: CASSSLGTGGSMWDEQYF. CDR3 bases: TGTGCCAGCAGTTCCCTAGGGACAGGGGGCAGTATGTGGGACGAGCAGTACTTC.

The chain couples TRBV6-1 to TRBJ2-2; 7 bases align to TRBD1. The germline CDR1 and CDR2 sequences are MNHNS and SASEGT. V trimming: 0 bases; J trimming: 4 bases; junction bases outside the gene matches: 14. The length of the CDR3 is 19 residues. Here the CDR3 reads CASSEAQIVGQQRTGELFF. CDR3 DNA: TGTGCCAGCAGTGAAGCGCAAATAGTGGGACAGCAACGCACCGGGGAGCTGTTTTTT.

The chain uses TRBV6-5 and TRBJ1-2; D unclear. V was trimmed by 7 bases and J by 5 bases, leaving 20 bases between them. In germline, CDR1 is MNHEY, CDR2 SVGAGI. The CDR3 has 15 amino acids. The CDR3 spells CASTPSETGYYGYTF. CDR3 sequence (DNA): TGTGCCAGCACCCCCAGCGAGACGGGCTATTATGGCTACACCTTC.

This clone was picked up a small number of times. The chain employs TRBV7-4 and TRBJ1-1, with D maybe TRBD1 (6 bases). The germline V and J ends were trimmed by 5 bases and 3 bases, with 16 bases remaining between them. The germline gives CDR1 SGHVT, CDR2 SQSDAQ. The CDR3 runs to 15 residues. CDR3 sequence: CASSTSGAVDTEAFF. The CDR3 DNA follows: TGTGCCAGCAGCACCTCAGGGGCGGTGGACACTGAAGCTTTCTTT. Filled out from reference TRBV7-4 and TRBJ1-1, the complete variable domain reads GAGVSQSPRYKVAKRGRDVALRCDSISGHVTLYWYRQTLGQGSEVLTYSQSDAQRDKSGRPSGRFSAERPERSVSTLKIQRTEQGDSAVYLCASSTSGAVDTEAFFGQGTRLTVV.

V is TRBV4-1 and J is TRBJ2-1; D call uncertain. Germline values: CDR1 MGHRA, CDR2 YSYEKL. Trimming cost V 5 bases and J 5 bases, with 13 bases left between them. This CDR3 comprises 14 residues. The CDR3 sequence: CASSFPGPHNEQFF. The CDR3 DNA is TGCGCCAGCAGCTTCCCGGGTCCCCACAATGAGCAGTTCTTC.

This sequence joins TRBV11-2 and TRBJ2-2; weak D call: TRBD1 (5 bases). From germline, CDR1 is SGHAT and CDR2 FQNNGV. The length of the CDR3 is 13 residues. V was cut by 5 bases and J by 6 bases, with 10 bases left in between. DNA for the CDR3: TGTGCCAGCAGCCCACAGGTGGCCGGGGAGCTGTTTTTT. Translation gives CASSPQVAGELFF.

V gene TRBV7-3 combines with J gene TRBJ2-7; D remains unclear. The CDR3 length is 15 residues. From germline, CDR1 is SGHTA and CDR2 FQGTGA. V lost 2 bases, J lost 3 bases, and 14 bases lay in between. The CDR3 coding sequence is TGTGCCAGCAGCTTATATCCTCTCCCTCTCTACGAGCAGTACTTC. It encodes CASSLYPLPLYEQYF.

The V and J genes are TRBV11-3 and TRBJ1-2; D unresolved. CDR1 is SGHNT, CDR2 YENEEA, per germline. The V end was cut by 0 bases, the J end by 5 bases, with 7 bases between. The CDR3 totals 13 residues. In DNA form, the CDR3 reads TGTGCCAGCAGCTTAGAAGGCAGATATGGCTACACCTTC. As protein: CASSLEGRYGYTF. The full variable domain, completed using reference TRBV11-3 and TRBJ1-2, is EAGVVQSPRYKIIEKKQPVAFWCNPISGHNTLYWYLQNLGQGPELLIRYENEEAVDDSQLPKDRFSAERLKGVDSTLKIQPAELGDSAVYLCASSLEGRYGYTFGSGTRLTVV.

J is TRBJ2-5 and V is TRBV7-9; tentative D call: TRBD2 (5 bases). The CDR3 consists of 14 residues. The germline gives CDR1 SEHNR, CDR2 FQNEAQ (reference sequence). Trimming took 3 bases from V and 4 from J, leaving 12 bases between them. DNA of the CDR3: TGTGCCAGCAGCTTCGTCACTAGAAGAGAGACCCAGTACTTC. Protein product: CASSFVTRRETQYF.

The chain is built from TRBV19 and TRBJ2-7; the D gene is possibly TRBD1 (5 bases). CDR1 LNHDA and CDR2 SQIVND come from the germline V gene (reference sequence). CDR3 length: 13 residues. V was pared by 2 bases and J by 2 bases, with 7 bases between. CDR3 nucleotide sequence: TGTGCCAGTAGTATACTAGGGGCCTACGAGCAGTACTTC. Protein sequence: CASSILGAYEQYF.

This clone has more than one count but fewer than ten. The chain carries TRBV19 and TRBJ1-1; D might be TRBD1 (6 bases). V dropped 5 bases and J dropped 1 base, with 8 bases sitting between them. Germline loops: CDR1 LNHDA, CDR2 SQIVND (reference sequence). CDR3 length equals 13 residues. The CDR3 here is CASSPQGNTEAFF. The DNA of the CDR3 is TGTGCCAGTAGTCCACAGGGGAACACTGAAGCTTTCTTT.

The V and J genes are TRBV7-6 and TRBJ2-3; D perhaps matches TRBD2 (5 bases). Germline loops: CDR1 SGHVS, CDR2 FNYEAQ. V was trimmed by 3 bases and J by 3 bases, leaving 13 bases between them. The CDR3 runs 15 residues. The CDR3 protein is CASSLSLGATDTQYF. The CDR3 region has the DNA TGTGCCAGCAGCTTGTCGTTGGGAGCTACAGATACGCAGTATTTT.

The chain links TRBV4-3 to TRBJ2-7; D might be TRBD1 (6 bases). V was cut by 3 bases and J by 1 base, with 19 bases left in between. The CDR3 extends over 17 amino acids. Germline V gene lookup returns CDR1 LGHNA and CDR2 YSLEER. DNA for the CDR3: TGCGCCAGCAGCCAGGACAGACCTCCGAATCTTTCCTACGAGCAGTACTTC. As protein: CASSQDRPPNLSYEQYF.